One sample yielded the 5 T cell receptor beta chains listed below, sequenced in a study of T cells after posttransplantation cyclophosphamide. Generated by immunoSEQ multiplex PCR, the TCRdb table keeps only in-frame clones and is missing some. This sample has 23,000 or so clones, each found more than once. The sample consisted of PBMCs. These receptors were taken from a woman in her fifties or sixties in good health, CMV-negative, and a related stem cell transplant donor.

This clone was detected ten times or more. The chain is built from TRBV4-2 and TRBJ2-7, with D tentatively TRBD1 (6 bases). Trimming left V 5 bases short and J 0 bases short, with 20 bases between. Germline CDR1 LGHNA, CDR2 YNFKEQ. This CDR3 has 17 residues. As DNA, the CDR3 is TGTGCCAGCAGCTCCCAAGTGGGGGCGGGTTTCTCCTACGAGCAGTACTTC. It encodes CASSSQVGAGFSYEQYF.

This clone has more than one count but fewer than ten. The J gene is TRBJ2-5, the V gene TRBV6-5; TRBD2 matches 9 bases. This CDR3 is 16 amino acids long. Germline V gene lookup returns CDR1 MNHEY and CDR2 SVGAGI. J gave up 2 bases and V 1 base, and 5 bases lay outside the gene matches. CDR3 residues: CASSYFVSGGQETQYF. The CDR3 coding sequence is TGTGCCAGCAGTTACTTTGTTAGCGGGGGACAAGAGACCCAGTACTTC.

The V call is TRBV10-3, the J call TRBJ2-2; D remains ambiguous. This CDR3 is built from 12 residues. V lost 2 bases to trimming and J lost 10 bases, with 8 bases between them. CDR1 and CDR2 (germline): ENHRY, SYGVKD. The CDR3 DNA is TGTGCCATCAGTGAGCGGGTTGAGGAGCTGTTTTTT. Amino acid sequence: CAISERVEELFF.

This clone appeared a few times. The chain carries TRBV28 and TRBJ2-2, with D maybe TRBD2 (6 bases). The CDR3 consists of 13 residues. V lost 3 bases and J 7 bases, leaving 9 bases between the germline ends. Per germline, CDR1 MDHEN and CDR2 SYDVKM. The CDR3 sequence: CASSFPGGGELFF. Here the CDR3 DNA reads TGTGCCAGCAGTTTCCCCGGGGGCGGGGAGCTGTTTTTT.

This clone has ten or more counts. J is TRBJ2-7 and V is TRBV6-1; TRBD1 agrees at 8 bases. CDR1 is MNHNS and CDR2 is SASEGT in the germline V gene. The CDR3 has 15 residues. J gave up 2 bases and V 5 bases, and 8 bases lay outside the gene matches. The CDR3: CASSTDRGIAYEQYF. DNA for the CDR3: TGTGCCAGCAGTACCGACAGGGGAATCGCCTACGAGCAGTACTTC.